The clone carrying this T cell receptor beta chain was counted ten times or more. The antigen is unknown. Ophthalmopathy in the donors was of moderate-to-severe activity, with CAS ≥3, NOSPECS ≥4 and duration under 3 months. Lactation, pregnancy, uncontrolled infections and other autoimmune diseases were all grounds for excluding patients. The CDR3 covers 11 residues. Germline-derived CDR1 and CDR2 are KGHSH and LQKENI. V was trimmed by 4 bases and J by 6 bases, leaving 6 bases between them. This sample stems from a study of Graves' ophthalmopathy and Graves' hyperthyroidism. Findings of the study overall: Also, most clonotypes expanded in the thyroid above 0.001 frequency appeared in blood.

Investigators amplified TCR beta CDR3 regions from RNA transcripts. The authors performed first-round RT-PCR with HTBI primers and then a second-round multiplex PCR. TCRdb redid the calling of the multiplex PCR reads with MiXCR, one entry per CDR3 protein. The table shows fewer than 400,000 distinct CDR3 sequences, with approximately 16% occurring only once. The material sequenced was peripheral blood. The receptor was isolated from a woman under 30 with Graves' ophthalmopathy. This rearrangement joins TRBV18 to TRBJ1-2; tentatively, D is TRBD1 (5 bases). CDR3 nucleotides: TGTGCCAGCTCACAGGGACATGGCTACACCTTC. Its translation: CASSQGHGYTF.